This T cell receptor beta chain appears in the sequencing data of a study of blood T cell repertoires in COVID-19. Study background: Acute and convalescent COVID-19 samples came from the United States, Italy and Spain. PBMCs, B-cell-depleted T cells, or T cells provided the cDNA or gDNA that made up the material.

Original analysis: For nucleated cells, counts were estimated from reference gene primer amplification. Assay used: immunoSEQ multiplex PCR; TCRdb lists only in-frame clones, some missing. The DNA was the basis for D and trimming; V, J and clone size are from that table. The profile shows just under 300,000 clones, approximately 86% of them singletons. V was pared by 3 bases and J by 6 bases, with 6 bases between. The germline gives CDR1 MNHEY, CDR2 SMNVEV (reference sequence). The CDR3 is made up of 13 amino acids. Sequences were obtained from peripheral blood. The receptor comes from a man in his 70s with acute or convalescent COVID-19. This chain connects TRBV27 to TRBJ1-6; no definite D call. In DNA, the CDR3 is TGTGCCAGCAGTTTCGGGTCTAATTCACCCCTCCACTTT. It translates to CASSFGSNSPLHF.